Each of the 8 T cell receptor beta chains below was sequenced from the same sample in a study of T cells in Graves' hyperthyroidism and ophthalmopathy. Amplification of TCR beta CDR3 regions used RNA as the template. First-round RT-PCR with HTBI primers amplified the TCR CDR3 region. TCRdb reprocessed the multiplex PCR reads via MiXCR and lists one record per CDR3 protein. The data contain approximately 640,000 distinct CDR3 sequences, about 45% of them singletons. The sequencing input was peripheral blood or thyroid tissue (not recorded which). The receptors were gathered from an adult man with Graves' disease, either hyperthyroidism or ophthalmopathy (not recorded which).

In its sample, this clonotype was seen once. This chain links TRBV15 with TRBJ2-7, with TRBD1 matching 9 bases. The CDR3 consists of 16 residues. Germline V CDR1 and CDR2: LNHNV, YYDKDF (reference sequence). The trim removed 3 bases at V and 4 bases at J, leaving 10 bases unmatched. In DNA, the CDR3 is TGTGCCACCAGCAGCGAGACGGGACAGGGAGGTTACGAGCAGTACTTC. Translation gives CATSSETGQGGYEQYF.

The table lists this clonotype with many counts. This sequence joins TRBV20-1 and TRBJ1-1, with D hard to call. Germline lookup yields CDR1 DFQATT and CDR2 SNEGSKA (reference sequence). V was shortened by 1 base and J by 0 bases, with 6 bases between the two germline ends. This CDR3 region has 13 residues. In DNA form, the CDR3 reads TGCAGTGCTAGAGCGGAGCTGAACACTGAAGCTTTCTTT. It yields the protein CSARAELNTEAFF.

CDR3 loop: CASSTRAGNTEAFF. The CDR3 DNA is TGTGCCAGCAGCACCCGGGCCGGGAACACTGAAGCTTTCTTT. V is TRBV7-9 and J is TRBJ1-1; D remains ambiguous. The CDR3 covers 14 residues. Between the trimmed V and J ends, which lost 5 bases and 1 base, there was a span of 11 bases. Germline V lookup: CDR1 SEHNR, CDR2 FQNEAQ (reference sequence).

The chain couples TRBV7-2 to TRBJ2-5; D unclear. This CDR3 has 14 amino acids. The germline V gene has CDR1 SGHTA and CDR2 FQGNSA. The germline V and J ends were trimmed by 6 bases and 5 bases, with 16 bases remaining between them. The CDR3 nucleotides are TGTGCCAGCAGGGTTGACAACACCGGGGAGACCCAGTACTTC. Residues: CASRVDNTGETQYF. Combining the CDR3 with reference TRBV7-2 and TRBJ2-5 gives the whole variable domain GAGVSQSPSNKVTEKGKDVELRCDPISGHTALYWYRQSLGQGLEFLIYFQGNSAPDKSGLPSDRFSAERTGGSVSTLTIQRTQQEDSAVYLCASRVDNTGETQYFGPGTRLLVL.

This clonotype has ten or more counts. The chain employs TRBV7-2 and TRBJ2-7; TRBD1 matches 10 bases. The J segment lost 4 bases and the V segment lost 2 bases, leaving 2 bases of the junction unmatched. This CDR3 spans 14 amino acids. The germline V gene encodes CDR1 SGHTA and CDR2 FQGNSA. DNA of the CDR3: TGTGCCAGCAGCTTATCGGGACAGGGGTACGAGCAGTACTTC. Translating gives CASSLSGQGYEQYF. The full variable domain, rest sourced from reference TRBV7-2 and TRBJ2-7, is GAGVSQSPSNKVTEKGKDVELRCDPISGHTALYWYRQSLGQGLEFLIYFQGNSAPDKSGLPSDRFSAERTGGSVSTLTIQRTQQEDSAVYLCASSLSGQGYEQYFGPGTRLTVT.

This rearrangement joins TRBV29-1 to TRBJ1-2; D gene unclear. The CDR3 has 13 amino acids. CDR1 and CDR2 (germline): SQVTM, ANQGSEA. V was clipped by 7 bases and J by 2 bases, with 14 bases between them. The CDR3 region is CSDASRENYGYTF. The CDR3 DNA reads as TGCAGCGACGCCAGCCGTGAAAACTATGGCTACACCTTC.

This clonotype was detected a few times. The V gene is TRBV5-5, the J gene TRBJ2-7; the D is unclear. The germline V gene encodes CDR1 SGHKS and CDR2 YYEKEE (reference sequence). The CDR3 totals 14 residues. Trimming shortened V by 4 bases and J by 1 base, and 12 bases separated the two germline ends. This chain's CDR3 is CASSTNAGSYEQYF. The CDR3 nucleotides read TGTGCCAGCAGCACAAACGCCGGGTCCTACGAGCAGTACTTC.

The chain joins TRBV2 to TRBJ1-6, with TRBD1 matching 7 bases. This CDR3 has 15 residues. Per germline, CDR1 SNHLY and CDR2 FYNNEI. V shed 2 bases and J 13 bases; nucleotides not matched to a gene: 11. The CDR3 sequence is CASSENRGMGYPLHF. The CDR3 region has the DNA TGTGCCAGCAGTGAAAACAGGGGCATGGGATATCCCCTCCACTTT.